This TCR beta chain is from a study of metastatic and nonmetastatic thyroid tumors. Study-wide context: Thyroid patients, malignant and benign, had repertoires compared across blood and tumor or nodule tissue.

The sample holds many counts of this clone. Unmatched junction bases numbered 4, after V lost 5 bases and J lost 2 bases. From germline, CDR1 is SGHAT and CDR2 FQNNGV. The CDR3 consists of 16 residues. TCRdb called clones again from the PCR reads with MiXCR. The data show around 89,000 clones, about 15% seen once. Ahead of thyroid surgery, no patient had received treatment of any kind. The specimen sequenced was blood. V usage is TRBV11-2 and J usage is TRBJ2-2; TRBD2 agrees at 11 bases. The source of this sequence is a female donor with papillary thyroid cancer or a benign thyroid nodule (not recorded which). Some clones in this sample may be carry-over from other donors' samples. The CDR3 sequence: CASSTTSGSNTGELFF. The DNA for the CDR3 is TGTGCCAGCAGCACTACTAGCGGGAGTAACACCGGGGAGCTGTTTTTT.